The sequence of this T cell receptor (beta chain) was determined in a study of blood T cell repertoires in COVID-19. Produced via immunoSEQ multiplex PCR; TCRdb's table is partial and in-frame only. The table lists around 100,000 clones, around 89% of them singletons, with 3.5% in the top ten. Germline-derived CDR1 and CDR2 are MDHEN and SYDVKM. V lost 5 bases to trimming and J lost 6 bases; unmatched junction nucleotides: 9. This CDR3 region has 16 residues. This chain connects TRBV28 to TRBJ2-7; 14 bases are a match to TRBD2. The sequence was obtained from an older woman with acute or convalescent COVID-19. Material: peripheral blood. DNA for the CDR3: TGTGCCAGCAGTCGACTTCGACTAGCGGGAGGGGGCGAGCAGTACTTC. Protein product: CASSRLRLAGGGEQYF.